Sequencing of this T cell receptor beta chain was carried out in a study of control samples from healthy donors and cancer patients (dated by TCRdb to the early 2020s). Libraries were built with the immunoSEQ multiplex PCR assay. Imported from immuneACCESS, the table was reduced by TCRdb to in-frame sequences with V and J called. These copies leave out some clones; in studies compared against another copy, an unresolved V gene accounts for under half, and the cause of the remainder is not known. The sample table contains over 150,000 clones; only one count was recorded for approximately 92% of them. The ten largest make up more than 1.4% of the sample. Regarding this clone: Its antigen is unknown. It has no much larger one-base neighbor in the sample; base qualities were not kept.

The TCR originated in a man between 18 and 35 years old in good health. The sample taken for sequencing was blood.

The sequence in DNA is TGTGCCAGCAGGGGGACAGGTCTTAACTATGGCTACACCTTC. It encodes CASRGTGLNYGYTF. The chain employs TRBV6-5 and TRBJ1-2; a stretch of 8 junction bases matches TRBD1. CDR1 and CDR2 are drawn from the germline V gene: MNHEY, SVGAGI. The germline V and J ends show losses of 6 bases and 1 base respectively, and no gene match explains 4 bases of the junction. The CDR3 runs 14 amino acids, cysteine and phenylalanine included. Only the CDR3 region is kept as DNA, spanning 42 bases read in frame from base 1.